This paragraph reports one TCR beta chain. Libraries were prepared by immunoSEQ multiplex PCR; TCRdb keeps only in-frame clonotypes and omits some of them. The sample has more than 90,000 clones, approximately 95% seen once; the top ten hold approximately 0.22%. The sample is drawn from a study of technical replicates of blood from a handful of donors. Trimming removed 2 bases from V and 6 bases from J; junction bases left unmatched: 3. This CDR3 is built from 14 residues. Germline V lookup: CDR1 SNHLY, CDR2 FYNNEI. This chain uses TRBV2 with TRBJ1-5; 8 bases align to TRBD1. The sequencing sample was made of T cells isolated from PBMCs. This clonotype was sampled from a human donor in good health. CDR3 DNA: TGTGCCAGCAGTGAACAGGGGGCGGTTCAGCCCCAGCATTTT. This gives the protein CASSEQGAVQPQHF.